This T cell receptor (beta chain) appears in the sequencing data of a study of CD8 T cells in Susac syndrome. The CDR3 is 11 amino acids. V lost 4 bases to trimming and J lost 8 bases, with 11 bases between them. Germline values: CDR1 GTSNPN, CDR2 SVGIG (reference sequence). With random hexamers, 0.5 to 1 ug RNA was reverse transcribed. TCRdb called the immunoSEQ multiplex PCR reads again in MiXCR, with one record for every CDR3 protein. The profile covers 200,000 or so distinct CDR3 sequences, with 95% appearing a single time and 0.15% to 0.2% taken by the ten largest. The sequence derives from a human donor with Susac syndrome. Sequencing input: CD8+ T cells from PBMCs. This chain uses TRBV30 with TRBJ1-1; D not certain. The CDR3 loop is CAWTPKGEAFF. DNA of the CDR3: TGTGCCTGGACCCCGAAGGGCGAAGCTTTCTTT.